This TCR beta chain was observed in a study of T cell responses to AZD1222 COVID-19 vaccine. Study-wide results and limits: Females outnumbered males among donors, who were mostly white British; clonal diversity was possibly underestimated.

This clone was found once. The antigen remains unidentified. Using immunoSEQ multiplex PCR, the repertoire was profiled, and TCRdb retains in-frame clones only, with some absent. The table includes fewer than 200,000 clones, 85% to 95% detected once. This clonotype was obtained from an adult in good health. The source material was peripheral blood, sampled on day 0 of AZD1222 vaccination.

The CDR3 here is CASSPPLGFSGANVLTF. The CDR3 coding sequence is TGTGCCAGCTCACCACCTCTCGGGTTCTCTGGGGCCAACGTCCTGACTTTC. The chain joins TRBV18 to TRBJ2-6; no clear D gene. CDR3 length: 17 amino acids. In germline, CDR1 is KGHSH, CDR2 LQKENI. Trimming removed 0 bases from V and 0 bases from J, with 9 bases in between.